This T cell receptor beta chain was sequenced during a study of tumor-infiltrating lymphocytes in localized non-small cell lung cancer. Study as a whole: Patients included smokers and never-smokers with various histologies, some sampled after neoadjuvant chemotherapy. Tumor tissue and non-adjacent uninvolved lung came from each patient.

General observations from the study: Different pieces of the same tissue went to different assays, confounding technical variation with intratumor heterogeneity. Compared with uninvolved lung, tumors showed higher T cell infiltration by TCRbeta sequencing.

Method: immunoSEQ multiplex PCR; TCRdb's copy keeps in-frame clones and lacks some. Among thousands of clones listed, approximately 71% were seen once. The CDR3 is 15 amino acids. With regard to this clone: Its matching antigen is unknown.

The clonotype originates from a human donor with non-small cell lung cancer. This chain links TRBV21-1 with TRBJ1-5; the DNA was not used to check the table's D call, TRBD1. TRBV21-1 is an annotated pseudogene. The material sequenced was lung tumor tissue. The CDR3 spells CASRSTQAFNQPQHF. The DNA of the CDR3 is TGTGCCAGCCGTTCAACACAGGCGTTCAATCAGCCCCAGCATTTT.